These T cell receptor beta chains were read from a single sample in a study of response to subunit inactivated influenza vaccine. Each CDR3 protein gets one entry after TCRdb re-called the RT-PCR reads with MiXCR. This table holds 500,000 or so distinct CDR3 sequences, approximately 10% found once. The sequencing here drew on PBMCs from blood, taken about 6 weeks after vaccination. These receptors all come from a man aged 45-60 years who received an inactivated influenza vaccine. Both conserved end residues are part of each CDR3. A D gene is named only where the DNA matches it firmly. A row's size may be missing; if present it is once, few, many or a size class.

d_call,clone_size,v_call,j_call,cdr3_aa,cdr3_nt
TRBD1,few,TRBV6-1,TRBJ2-5,CASSTTGGVVETQYF,TGTGCCAGCAGTACGACAGGGGGGGTTGTCGAGACCCAGTACTTC
-,once,TRBV12-3/TRBV12-4,TRBJ2-3,CASSIATDTQYF,TGTGCCAGCAGTATAGCAACAGATACGCAGTATTTT
TRBD2,-,TRBV9,TRBJ2-7,CASSARGTGLSEQYF,TGTGCCAGCAGCGCGCGGGGGACCGGACTGTCCGAGCAGTACTTC
TRBD1,many,TRBV7-2,TRBJ2-4,CASSLARTGGQNIQYF,TGTGCCAGCAGCTTAGCTCGGACAGGGGGCCAAAACATTCAGTACTTC
TRBD1,few,TRBV6-2/TRBV6-3,TRBJ2-7,CASGQGATYEQYF,TGTGCCAGCGGACAGGGGGCTACCTACGAGCAGTACTTC
TRBD1,many,TRBV10-3,TRBJ2-1,CAISGTGTGNEQFF,TGTGCCATCAGTGGGACAGGGACGGGGAATGAGCAGTTCTTC
TRBD2,few,TRBV6-1,TRBJ2-1,CASRKWTSGDNEQFF,TGTGCCAGCAGGAAATGGACTAGCGGGGACAATGAGCAGTTCTTC
TRBD1,many,TRBV28,TRBJ1-5,CASSGTGLYQPQHF,TGTGCCAGCAGTGGGACAGGGCTGTATCAGCCCCAGCATTTT
TRBD1,-,TRBV11-3,TRBJ2-7,CASSSTGGMYEQYF,TGTGCCAGCAGCTCGACAGGGGGTATGTACGAGCAGTACTTC
-,few,TRBV5-1,TRBJ2-1,CASSFLDNEQFF,TGCGCCAGCAGCTTCTTAGACAATGAGCAGTTCTTC
TRBD2,-,TRBV7-3,TRBJ2-3,CASRTSGARTDTQYF,TGTGCCAGCAGGACTAGCGGGGCACGGACAGATACGCAGTATTTT
-,many,TRBV6-2/TRBV6-3,TRBJ1-2,CASSSLRRSGLLLTQTNGYTF,TGTGCCAGCAGTTCTCTCAGAAGGTCGGGTTTATTGCTAACACAGACGAATGGCTACACCTTC
-,few,TRBV14,TRBJ1-6,CASSKRVLSPLHF,TGTGCCAGCAGCAAAAGGGTGCTCTCACCCCTCCACTTT
-,-,TRBV6-2/TRBV6-3,TRBJ2-5,CASTRGFQETQYF,TGTGCCAGCACCCGGGGATTCCAAGAGACCCAGTACTTC
-,few,TRBV29-1,TRBJ1-5,CSVGERRNQPQHF,TGCAGCGTTGGAGAAAGACGTAATCAGCCCCAGCATTTT
TRBD1,-,TRBV7-9,TRBJ2-7,CASSPRQGSLYEQYF,TGTGCCAGCAGCCCGAGACAGGGGTCGTTGTACGAGCAGTACTTC
-,many,TRBV14,TRBJ2-1,CASSQDSGGYNEQFF,TGTGCCAGCAGCCAAGATTCAGGGGGGTACAATGAGCAGTTCTTC
-,-,TRBV7-6,TRBJ1-1,CASSLEKQNTEAFF,TGTGCCAGCAGCTTAGAGAAACAGAACACTGAAGCTTTCTTT
TRBD2,-,TRBV7-6,TRBJ2-1,CASSLGGLADYNEQFF,TGTGCCAGCAGCTTAGGGGGACTAGCAGACTACAATGAGCAGTTCTTC
TRBD1,-,TRBV7-9,TRBJ2-1,CASSEDRGYGEQFF,TGTGCCAGCAGCGAGGACAGGGGGTATGGTGAGCAGTTCTTC
TRBD1,-,TRBV12-3/TRBV12-4,TRBJ1-1,CASSRDSMNTEAFF,TGTGCCAGCAGCCGGGACAGCATGAACACTGAAGCTTTCTTT
-,few,TRBV10-3,TRBJ2-7,CATSPKREQYF,TGTGCCACCAGTCCCAAACGGGAGCAGTACTTC
-,-,TRBV5-1,TRBJ1-5,CASRRDGYSNQPQHF,TGCGCCAGCAGACGGGACGGTTATAGCAATCAGCCCCAGCATTTT
-,-,TRBV28,TRBJ2-1,CASRVAYNEQFF,TGTGCCAGCAGAGTAGCGTACAATGAGCAGTTCTTC
TRBD1,few,TRBV7-2,TRBJ1-5,CASSDRDRGLYQPQHF,TGTGCCAGCAGCGACAGGGACAGGGGGCTTTATCAGCCCCAGCATTTT
TRBD1,few,TRBV20-1,TRBJ2-7,CSARPDRVIIYEQYF,TGCAGTGCAAGACCAGACAGGGTCATCATATACGAGCAGTACTTC
TRBD2,-,TRBV6-1,TRBJ2-1,CASSAGLAVVSYNEQFF,TGTGCCAGCAGTGCGGGACTAGCGGTCGTCTCCTACAATGAGCAGTTCTTC
TRBD1,few,TRBV10-3,TRBJ2-7,CATEGQGVYEQYF,TGTGCCACCGAGGGACAGGGTGTTTACGAGCAGTACTTC
-,-,TRBV11-1,TRBJ2-3,CASSLVLASTDTQYF,TGTGCCAGCAGCTTAGTTTTGGCCAGCACAGATACGCAGTATTTT
TRBD2,many,TRBV12-3/TRBV12-4,TRBJ2-1,CASTPGGGNEQFF,TGTGCCAGCACCCCTGGGGGGGGCAATGAGCAGTTCTTC
-,many,TRBV12-3/TRBV12-4,TRBJ2-7,CASSQQGISSYEQYF,TGTGCCAGCAGTCAGCAGGGGATCAGCTCCTACGAGCAGTACTTC
-,many,TRBV7-2,TRBJ1-2,CASSLAQGSSGYTF,TGTGCCAGCAGCTTAGCCCAGGGTAGCTCTGGCTACACCTTC
-,-,TRBV20-1,TRBJ2-7,CSASPDSFSYEQYF,TGCAGTGCTAGCCCGGACAGTTTTTCCTACGAGCAGTACTTC
TRBD1,few,TRBV15,TRBJ1-2,CATSSTGSYGYTF,TGTGCCACCAGCTCGACAGGGTCCTATGGCTACACCTTC
-,-,TRBV6-2/TRBV6-3,TRBJ1-5,CASSYSIRNNQPQHF,TGTGCCAGCAGTTACTCGATCAGAAACAATCAGCCCCAGCATTTT
TRBD1,few,TRBV6-1,TRBJ2-1,CASSEGQGRHEQFF,TGTGCCAGCAGTGAGGGACAGGGGCGCCATGAGCAGTTCTTC
TRBD1,-,TRBV4-1,TRBJ2-7,CASSQRTGSSYEQYF,TGCGCCAGCAGCCAAAGGACAGGGAGCTCCTACGAGCAGTACTTC
-,many,TRBV6-1,TRBJ2-5,CASSKGSQETQYF,TGTGCCAGCAGTAAGGGGTCACAAGAGACCCAGTACTTC
TRBD1,few,TRBV20-1,TRBJ2-3,CSALRGTDTQYF,TGCAGTGCTCTCAGGGGGACAGATACGCAGTATTTT
-,many,TRBV5-6,TRBJ1-2,CASSFSRYGYTF,TGTGCCAGCAGCTTTTCACGTTATGGCTACACCTTC
-,-,TRBV7-6,TRBJ2-5,CASSKTQRETQYF,TGTGCCAGCAGCAAAACTCAACGGGAGACCCAGTACTTC